This T cell receptor (beta chain) derives from a study of cytomegalovirus exposure and HLA in healthy donors. The germline gives CDR1 SGDLS, CDR2 YYNGEE. The length of the CDR3 is 17 residues. The V and J ends lost 0 bases and 1 base, in that order; junction bases with no gene match: 2. With 60 Vbeta and 13 Jbeta primers, the PCR was carried out. The data were produced by immunoSEQ multiplex PCR, yet TCRdb's version contains in-frame clones alone and is incomplete. The repertoire table contains under 45,000 clones. Details on this clone: Its matching antigen is unknown.

Study results and limitations: It was likely that a cluster of highly shared sequence variants was a sequencing artifact. In a later analysis, TCR beta V- and J-gene trimming was associated with a missense DCLRE1C variant. Specific recognition of CMV antigens was confirmed in vitro for a few chains (all CMV-associated). According to a later analysis, most TCR beta chains associated with CMV appeared HLA-restricted.

This chain joins TRBV9 and TRBJ2-3, with 13 nucleotides matching TRBD2. Sequencing used PBMCs. The receptor was derived from a male donor in good health and CMV-seronegative. The CDR3 loop is CASSVGGTSGGTDTQYF. The CDR3 nucleotides read TGTGCCAGCAGCGTAGGTGGGACTAGCGGGGGCACAGATACGCAGTATTTT.